These 19 T cell receptor beta chains originate from one sample sequenced in a study of blood T cell repertoires in COVID-19 (dated by TCRdb to about 2020). Library construction relied on the immunoSEQ multiplex PCR assay. In TCRdb, the immuneACCESS table is reduced to in-frame sequences with V and J assigned. These tables do not hold every clone; where another copy was compared, an unresolved V gene accounts for under half, and the others remain unexplained. The sample table lists about 190,000 clones, about 88% of them with a count of one. About 6.6% of the sample comes from the top ten. The sequenced sample was peripheral blood. The origin of the receptors is a woman aged 35 to 49 who had recovered from COVID-19.

This sequence joins TRBV7-9 and TRBJ1-1, with a possible D match to TRBD1 (5 bases). The CDR3 extends over 13 amino acids. Trimming removed 4 bases at V and 4 bases at J, with 10 bases between. Germline CDR1 and CDR2: SEHNR and FQNEAQ (reference sequence). CDR3 protein: CASSSGLPTEAFF. The CDR3 DNA sequence: TGTGCCAGCAGCTCAGGGTTACCCACTGAAGCTTTCTTT.

The chain is built from TRBV7-9 and TRBJ2-5, with a tentative D call TRBD2 (6 bases). Germline V CDR1 and CDR2: SEHNR, FQNEAQ (reference sequence). The CDR3 contains 15 residues. The V gene lost 1 base and the J gene lost 7 bases, with 16 bases spanning the gap. CDR3: CASSLVSGYHGTQYF. The DNA for the CDR3 is TGTGCCAGCAGCTTAGTTAGCGGATATCACGGGACCCAGTACTTC.

V gene TRBV4-3 combines with J gene TRBJ1-5; D is uncertain. This CDR3 spans 14 amino acids. The V end was cut by 1 base, the J end by 4 bases, with 8 bases between. Looked up from germline, CDR1 is LGHNA and CDR2 is YSLEER. CDR3 sequence: CASSQVSVNQPQHF. CDR3 DNA: TGCGCCAGCAGCCAAGTCTCGGTGAATCAGCCCCAGCATTTT.

This chain uses TRBV28 with TRBJ1-5; unclear D gene. This CDR3 is built from 12 residues. V was shortened by 11 bases and J by 11 bases, with 19 bases between the two germline ends. Looked up from germline, CDR1 is MDHEN and CDR2 is SYDVKM. The CDR3 bases are TGTGCCTCCTATGGGAGTAAATCGTCCCAGCATTTT. Protein product: CASYGSKSSQHF.

This sequence joins TRBV19 and TRBJ1-4, with a possible D match to TRBD1 (6 bases). The germline V gene encodes CDR1 LNHDA and CDR2 SQIVND (reference sequence). The CDR3 runs 13 residues. V lost 7 bases and J 8 bases, leaving 14 bases between the germline ends. The CDR3 DNA reads as TGTGCCAGTACCCACAGGGAAAGAGAAAAACTGTTTTTT. This gives the protein CASTHREREKLFF.

Turning to this clone: Other DNA sequences in this specimen translate into the identical CDR3. This chain links TRBV12-3 or TRBV12-4 with TRBJ1-1; D is undetermined. The CDR3 spans 13 residues. Deletions cut 2 bases from V and 1 base from J, with 5 bases between. The CDR3 loop reads CASSLQENTEAFF. CDR3 coding DNA: TGTGCCAGCAGTTTACAGGAGAACACTGAAGCTTTCTTT.

This clone was counted only a few times. The gene calls are TRBV19 and TRBJ1-6; D remains ambiguous. Germline CDR1 and CDR2: LNHDA and SQIVND (reference sequence). The V end lost 4 bases, the J end lost 9 bases, and 13 bases lay between the germline ends. The CDR3 contains 14 residues. The CDR3, as DNA: TGTGCCAGTAGTAGACTTTCCCCGCCTTCACCCCTCCACTTT. Residues: CASSRLSPPSPLHF.

The rearrangement links TRBV11-3 to TRBJ2-3; the match to TRBD2 covers 8 bases. From germline, CDR1 is SGHNT and CDR2 YENEEA. Losses at the gene ends were 3 bases for V and 0 bases for J; bases not matched to a gene: 2. The CDR3 is 15 residues long. DNA for the CDR3: TGTGCCAGCAGCTTGGTAGCGGGGAGCACAGATACGCAGTATTTT. It yields the protein CASSLVAGSTDTQYF.

This chain links TRBV28 with TRBJ1-1; D may be TRBD1 (6 bases). Germline lookup yields CDR1 MDHEN and CDR2 SYDVKM. The CDR3 has 15 residues. The V end lost 6 bases, the J end lost 6 bases, and 20 bases lay between the germline ends. CDR3 protein: CASRAGTLYLAEAFF. CDR3 sequence (DNA): TGTGCCAGCAGGGCCGGGACACTTTATTTGGCTGAAGCTTTCTTT.

DNA for the CDR3: TGTGCCAGCAGTCACCTTCCGGACTATGGCTACACCTTC. As protein: CASSHLPDYGYTF. The chain carries TRBV27 and TRBJ1-2; D is ambiguous. The CDR3 has 13 residues. Trimming removed 5 bases at V and 3 bases at J, with 10 bases between. Per germline, CDR1 MNHEY and CDR2 SMNVEV (reference sequence).

There are a few counts of this clone. The CDR3 loop is CASSDRRGGDQPQHF. CDR3 nucleotide sequence: TGTGCCAGCAGTGACCGACGAGGGGGAGATCAGCCCCAGCATTTT. V usage is TRBV2 and J usage is TRBJ1-5; possible D gene TRBD1, 6 bases. Trimming stripped 3 bases from V and 5 bases from J, with 14 bases between. Germline V gene sequence: CDR1 SNHLY, CDR2 FYNNEI. The CDR3 is 15 amino acids. Full variable domain (missing parts from reference TRBV2 and TRBJ1-5): EPEVTQTPSHQVTQMGQEVILRCVPISNHLYFYWYRQILGQKVEFLVSFYNNEISEKSEIFDDQFSVERPDGSNFTLKIRSTKLEDSAMYFCASSDRRGGDQPQHFGDGTRLSIL.

The chain carries TRBV5-1 and TRBJ2-5; possibly TRBD1 for D (8 bases). Trimming cost V 4 bases and J 1 base, with 17 bases left between them. This CDR3 has 16 amino acids. Per germline, CDR1 SGHRS and CDR2 YFSETQ. In DNA, the CDR3 is TGCGCCAGCAGCCTAGGACAGGGAGGGGCCCAAGAGACCCAGTACTTC. Encoded protein: CASSLGQGGAQETQYF. Variable domain in full (rest from reference TRBV5-1 and TRBJ2-5): KAGVTQTPRYLIKTRGQQVTLSCSPISGHRSVSWYQQTPGQGLQFLFEYFSETQRNKGNFPGRFSGRQFSNSRSEMNVSTLELGDSALYLCASSLGQGGAQETQYFGPGTRLLVL.

The chain employs TRBV29-1 and TRBJ1-2; D is perhaps TRBD1 (5 bases). Germline V CDR1 and CDR2: SQVTM, ANQGSEA. V gave up 6 bases and J gave up 5 bases, with 10 bases separating them. The CDR3 consists of 11 residues. CDR3: CSVGRGYGYTF. The CDR3 DNA follows: TGCAGCGTAGGGAGGGGTTATGGCTACACCTTC.

The V gene is TRBV10-2, the J gene TRBJ2-7, with TRBD2 matching over 14 bases. CDR3 length: 17 residues. V lost 5 bases, J lost 2 bases, and 8 bases stayed unmatched. In germline, CDR1 is WSHSY, CDR2 SAAADI. Here the CDR3 DNA reads TGCGCCAGCAGTATGGGACTAGCGGGAGTTTTAACCTACGAGCAGTACTTC. It is translated as CASSMGLAGVLTYEQYF.

This clone appeared once. This chain connects TRBV30 to TRBJ1-1; D gene uncertain. CDR1 and CDR2 from the germline V gene are GTSNPN and SVGIG (reference sequence). Trimming removed 3 bases from V and 3 bases from J, with 11 bases in between. This CDR3 region has 13 residues. The CDR3 spells CAWSQGRDTEAFF. The CDR3 nucleotides read TGTGCCTGGAGCCAAGGCCGGGACACTGAAGCTTTCTTT.

This chain connects TRBV6-7 to TRBJ1-6, with D unresolved. TRBV6-7 carries the ORF label, with uncertain function. This CDR3 region has 18 residues. V lost 5 bases, J lost 0 bases, and 17 bases lay in between. In nucleotides, the CDR3 is TGTGCCAGCAGTCTCTCTCAGCGGGAGGACTCCTATAATTCACCCCTCCACTTT. Translated: CASSLSQREDSYNSPLHF.

This chain connects TRBV6-5 to TRBJ1-1, with 7 bases that match TRBD1. This CDR3 spans 12 amino acids. CDR1 and CDR2 (germline): MNHEY, SVGAGI. With V trimmed by 6 bases and J by 8 bases, 6 bases remained unmatched. The CDR3 DNA reads as TGTGCCAGCAGCCAGACAGGGAGCGAAGCTTTCTTT. Translated: CASSQTGSEAFF.

The chain has TRBV27 and TRBJ2-1, with 13 bases that match TRBD2. This CDR3 contains 17 residues. The junction had 5 bases not matched to a gene; V was cut back by 2 bases and J by 4 bases. Germline V CDR1 and CDR2: MNHEY, SMNVEV (reference sequence). CDR3 sequence: CASSLVGLAGRYNEQFF. The CDR3, as DNA: TGTGCCAGCAGTTTAGTGGGACTAGCGGGAAGGTACAATGAGCAGTTCTTC.

This clone was seen a single time. The V and J genes are TRBV11-2 and TRBJ2-3; possibly TRBD1 for D (5 bases). This CDR3 comprises 19 residues. Germline values: CDR1 SGHAT, CDR2 FQNNGV. Trimming pared 0 bases from V and 0 bases from J, leaving 19 bases between. The CDR3 protein is CASSLEGVWRTPSTDTQYF. DNA for the CDR3: TGTGCCAGCAGCTTAGAAGGGGTCTGGCGGACCCCTAGCACAGATACGCAGTATTTT.